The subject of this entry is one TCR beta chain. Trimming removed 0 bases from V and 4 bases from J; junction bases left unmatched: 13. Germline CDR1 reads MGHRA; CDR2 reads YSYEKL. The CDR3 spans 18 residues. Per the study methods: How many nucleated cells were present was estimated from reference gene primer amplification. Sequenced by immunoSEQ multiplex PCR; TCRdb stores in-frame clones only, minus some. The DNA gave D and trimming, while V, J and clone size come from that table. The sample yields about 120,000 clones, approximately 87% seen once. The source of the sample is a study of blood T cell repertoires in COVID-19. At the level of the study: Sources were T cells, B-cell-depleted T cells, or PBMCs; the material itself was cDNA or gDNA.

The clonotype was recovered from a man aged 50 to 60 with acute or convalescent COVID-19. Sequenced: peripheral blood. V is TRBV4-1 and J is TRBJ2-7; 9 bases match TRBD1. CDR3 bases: TGCGCCAGCAGCCAAGACCCTAAATTCACAGGGGGCTATTACGAGCAGTACTTC. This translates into CASSQDPKFTGGYYEQYF.